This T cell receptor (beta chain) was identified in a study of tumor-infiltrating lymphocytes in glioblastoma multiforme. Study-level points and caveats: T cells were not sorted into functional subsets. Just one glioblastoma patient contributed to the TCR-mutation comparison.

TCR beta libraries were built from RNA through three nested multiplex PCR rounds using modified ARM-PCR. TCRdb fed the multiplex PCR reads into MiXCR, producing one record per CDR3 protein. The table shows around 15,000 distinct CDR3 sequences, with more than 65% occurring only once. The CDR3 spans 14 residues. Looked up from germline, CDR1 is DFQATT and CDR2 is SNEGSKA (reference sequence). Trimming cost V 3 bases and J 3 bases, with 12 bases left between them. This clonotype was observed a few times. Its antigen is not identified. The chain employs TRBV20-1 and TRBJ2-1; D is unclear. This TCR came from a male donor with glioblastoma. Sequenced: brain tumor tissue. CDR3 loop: CSARNRVDYNEQFF. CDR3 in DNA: TGCAGTGCTAGGAATCGGGTAGACTACAATGAGCAGTTCTTC.